This TCR beta chain stems from a study of blood T cell repertoires in COVID-19. Study overall: Samples taken during acute and convalescent COVID-19 were collected in the United States, Italy and Spain.

This CDR3 is 16 amino acids long. The germline V gene encodes CDR1 MNHNY and CDR2 SVGAGI (reference sequence). The trim removed 2 bases at V and 7 bases at J, leaving 10 bases unmatched. How the authors handled the data: Amplified reference gene primers provided the basis for estimating nucleated cell counts. TCRdb's table, derived via immunoSEQ multiplex PCR, lists solely in-frame clones and lacks some. V and J calls and clone size follow that table, whereas D and trimming were derived from the DNA. Counted here are 100,000 to 150,000 clones, around 87% occurring once; the ten biggest clones make up 25% to 35%.

This sequence originates from a woman aged 70-85 years with acute or convalescent COVID-19. Sequenced: peripheral blood. This chain uses TRBV6-6 with TRBJ1-4; 7 nucleotides align to TRBD1. The CDR3 reads CASSYEGGGRIEKLFF. DNA of the CDR3: TGTGCCAGCAGTTACGAAGGAGGGGGCAGAATTGAAAAACTGTTTTTT.